The entry below gives a single TCR beta chain sequence along with its context. The sample is drawn from a study of CD8 T cells in Susac syndrome. Reverse transcription of about 0.45 to 1 ug RNA was carried out with random hexamers. TCRdb re-analysed the immunoSEQ multiplex PCR reads in MiXCR, keeping a single row per CDR3 protein. The table records over 150,000 distinct CDR3 sequences, 85% to 95% of them present only once. V was pared by 4 bases and J by 2 bases, with 7 bases between. The germline V gene has CDR1 SGHNT and CDR2 YYREEE (reference sequence). This CDR3 comprises 13 residues. This clonotype was obtained from a human donor with Susac syndrome. This sequence joins TRBV5-4 and TRBJ1-3; no firm D call. The sequenced sample was CD4+ T cells from PBMCs. The chain's CDR3 is CASSGRPGNTIYF. CDR3 DNA sequence: TGTGCCAGCAGCGGTCGACCTGGAAACACCATATATTTT.